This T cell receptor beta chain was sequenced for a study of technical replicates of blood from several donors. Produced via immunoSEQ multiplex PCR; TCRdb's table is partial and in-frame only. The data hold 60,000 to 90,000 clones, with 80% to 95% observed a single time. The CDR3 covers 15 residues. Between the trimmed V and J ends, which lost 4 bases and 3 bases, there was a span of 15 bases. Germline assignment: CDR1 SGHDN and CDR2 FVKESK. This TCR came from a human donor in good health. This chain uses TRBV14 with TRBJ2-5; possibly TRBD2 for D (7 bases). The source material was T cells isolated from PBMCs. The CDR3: CASSLIGGGEETQYF. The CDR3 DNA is TGTGCCAGCAGCCTCATAGGGGGGGGAGAAGAGACCCAGTACTTC.